Each of the 8 T cell receptor beta chains below was sequenced from the same sample in a study of molecular identifiers for immune sequencing clone quantification. TCRdb reanalysed the PCR reads using MiXCR and keeps one entry per CDR3 protein. The sample yields hundreds of thousands of distinct CDR3 sequences, roughly 23% seen once. The source material was naive CD8+ T cells from blood, with Jurkat cell RNA spiked in. The subset here: FACS-sorted CD8+CD4-CCR7+CD45RA+ naive T cells. The receptors were sampled from a human donor in good health. Some libraries in this study had Jurkat cell RNA spiked in.

V usage is TRBV2 and J usage is TRBJ1-5; D is perhaps TRBD1 (6 bases). V was trimmed by 6 bases and J by 3 bases, leaving 15 bases between them. The CDR3 sequence is 15 residues long. CDR1 and CDR2 (germline): SNHLY, FYNNEI. This CDR3 is CASSDPGQPNQPQHF. The CDR3, as DNA: TGTGCCAGCAGCGACCCTGGACAGCCCAATCAGCCCCAGCATTTT.

The chain joins TRBV6-2 or TRBV6-3 to TRBJ2-1; TRBD2 matches 8 bases. Trimming removed 4 bases from V and 4 bases from J; junction bases left unmatched: 12. Germline V CDR1 and CDR2: MNHEY, SVGEGT. The CDR3 has 17 amino acids. The CDR3 bases are TGTGCCAGCAGTTCCCCGTGGCGAGCGGGAGTGTACAATGAGCAGTTCTTC. Amino acids: CASSSPWRAGVYNEQFF.

This chain joins TRBV7-2 and TRBJ2-7, with TRBD1 identical over 10 bases. Trimming at V came to 5 bases and at J to 5 bases, leaving 6 bases not matched to a gene. CDR1 is SGHTA, CDR2 FQGNSA, per germline. CDR3 length: 14 residues. CDR3: CASSRTGGGNEQYF. The CDR3 DNA follows: TGTGCCAGCAGCCGGACAGGGGGTGGCAACGAGCAGTACTTC. The full variable domain, in which reference TRBV7-2 and TRBJ2-7 provide the parts outside the CDR3, is GAGVSQSPSNKVTEKGKDVELRCDPISGHTALYWYRQSLGQGLEFLIYFQGNSAPDKSGLPSDRFSAERTGGSVSTLTIQRTQQEDSAVYLCASSRTGGGNEQYFGPGTRLTVT.

Remarks on this clonotype: The junction departs from the called germline gene at one end, perhaps through a read error. This rearrangement joins TRBV2 to TRBJ1-1; possible D gene TRBD1, 5 bases. Germline assignment: CDR1 SNHLY and CDR2 FYNNEI. This CDR3 contains 15 residues. Written as DNA, the CDR3 is TGTACCAGCAGTGAAATACAGACCCGGGGGACTGAAGCTTTCTTT. Its protein is CTSSEIQTRGTEAFF.

Regarding this clonotype: An end of the junction differs from the germline gene, which may be a read error. V gene TRBV7-3 combines with J gene TRBJ2-1; D not resolved. This CDR3 spans 15 amino acids. Germline loops: CDR1 SGHTA, CDR2 FQGTGA. The CDR3 DNA reads as TGTGCCCGCAGCTCCAGTAACGACCCCTACAATGAGCAGTTCTTC. It encodes CARSSSNDPYNEQFF.

This chain links TRBV19 with TRBJ2-5; TRBD2 agrees at 11 bases. Germline CDR1 is LNHDA and CDR2 is SQIVND (reference sequence). The J segment lost 4 bases and the V segment lost 7 bases, leaving 8 bases of the junction unmatched. This CDR3 comprises 15 residues. The CDR3 sequence is CASTLTSGASETQYF. CDR3 sequence (DNA): TGTGCCAGTACCTTGACTAGCGGGGCTTCAGAGACCCAGTACTTC.

In its sample, this clonotype was seen many times. The J gene is TRBJ2-7, the V gene TRBV5-1; perhaps TRBD1 as D (6 bases). The CDR3 is 16 amino acids. The germline V and J ends were trimmed by 0 bases and 2 bases, with 15 bases remaining between them. Germline V gene data show CDR1 as SGHRS and CDR2 as YFSETQ. The CDR3: CASSLEGGTQTYEQYF. DNA for the CDR3: TGCGCCAGCAGCTTGGAAGGGGGAACTCAGACCTACGAGCAGTACTTC.

In regard to this clonotype: Given a much more abundant clone one base away, this may be a read error. The rearrangement joins TRBV7-9 to TRBJ1-1; no clear D. The CDR3 covers 16 residues. Germline V gene data show CDR1 as SEHNR and CDR2 as FQNEAQ (reference sequence). V was trimmed by 1 base and J by 3 bases, leaving 15 bases between them. The CDR3 DNA follows: TGTGCCAGCAGCTTAGAGAACACCCCACTAGACACTGAAGCTTTCTTT. It specifies CASSLENTPLDTEAFF.